This is a list of T cell receptor beta chains from one sample in a study of OX40 agonist ivuxolimab in advanced cancers. The assay was immunoSEQ multiplex PCR, and TCRdb's table has in-frame clones only and misses some. The sample lists 75,000 to 85,000 clones, around 90% occurring once. The sample consisted of CD4+ or CD8+ T cells sorted from blood, taken in a trial of the OX40 agonist ivuxolimab. These receptor sequences come from an adult with an advanced solid tumor such as melanoma, head and neck, liver or kidney cancer. The CDR3 runs from the conserved cysteine through the conserved F or W. A D gene is named only where the DNA matches it firmly. Clone sizes are given selectively: once, few, many, or a class where the clone is expanded.

once,TRBV27,TRBJ1-6,TRBD1,CASSRRTGGENSPLHF,TGTGCCAGCAGTCGTCGGACAGGGGGCGAGAATTCACCCCTCCACTTT
NA,TRBV23-1,TRBJ1-2,TRBD1,CASLTRTRQGRGGYTF,TGCGCCAGCCTCACCCGTACACGACAGGGGAGGGGTGGCTACACCTTC
NA,TRBV5-1,TRBJ2-1,TRBD2,CASRIQTGLAGDNEQFF,TGCGCCAGCAGGATACAGACGGGACTAGCGGGAGACAATGAGCAGTTCTTC
NA,TRBV12-5,TRBJ2-3,TRBD2,CASGFNGLAGGRRTDTQYF,TGTGCTAGTGGTTTCAACGGACTAGCGGGAGGTAGACGCACAGATACGCAGTATTTT
few,TRBV27,TRBJ1-3,NA,CASSLSAGSGNTIYF,TGTGCCAGCAGTTTATCAGCGGGCTCTGGAAACACCATATATTTT
NA,TRBV9,TRBJ2-1,NA,CASSFTRGEQFF,TGTGCCAGCAGCTTCACGAGGGGTGAGCAGTTCTTC
NA,TRBV15,TRBJ1-1,TRBD1,CATSTLNRGGTEAFF,TGTGCCACCAGCACTTTGAACAGGGGTGGGACTGAAGCTTTCTTT
NA,TRBV5-4,TRBJ2-5,NA,CASSRGYEQETQYF,TGTGCCAGCAGCCGTGGGTACGAACAAGAGACCCAGTACTTC
NA,TRBV5-1,TRBJ2-5,TRBD1,CASSSRTGSSVETQYF,TGCGCCAGCAGCTCCCGGACAGGATCATCCGTGGAGACCCAGTACTTC
NA,TRBV6-5,TRBJ2-1,NA,CASSPPALSGNEQFF,TGTGCCAGCAGTCCCCCGGCGTTATCGGGCAATGAGCAGTTCTTC
NA,TRBV7-9,TRBJ2-7,NA,CASSLFEGPYEQYF,TGTGCCAGCAGCTTATTCGAGGGGCCCTACGAGCAGTACTTC
NA,TRBV6-1,TRBJ1-1,NA,CASSVGGLGGTEAFF,TGTGCCAGCAGTGTCGGGGGCTTAGGGGGCACTGAAGCTTTCTTT
NA,TRBV28,TRBJ2-3,NA,CASSLGGLDTDTQYF,TGTGCCAGCAGTTTAGGGGGGCTTGATACAGATACGCAGTATTTT
NA,TRBV19,TRBJ1-5,TRBD1,CASNQGQLNQPQHF,TGTGCCAGCAACCAGGGACAGCTGAATCAGCCCCAGCATTTT
NA,TRBV7-9,TRBJ2-1,TRBD2,CASRDLGTSANEQFF,TGTGCCAGCAGGGACCTCGGGACTAGCGCGAATGAGCAGTTCTTC
NA,TRBV10-3,TRBJ1-1,NA,CATLGLRRTEAFF,TGTGCCACTCTAGGGTTAAGGAGGACTGAAGCTTTCTTT
NA,TRBV4-2,TRBJ1-2,NA,CASSRRTDYGYTF,TGTGCCAGCAGCCGACGGACTGACTATGGCTACACCTTC
NA,TRBV9,TRBJ1-3,NA,CASSVGGSSGNTIYF,TGTGCCAGCAGCGTCGGGGGGAGTTCTGGAAACACCATATATTTT
NA,TRBV4-2,TRBJ2-1,TRBD2,CASSQDTRTSGRSYNEQFF,TGTGCCAGCAGCCAAGATACGAGGACTAGCGGGAGGAGTTACAATGAGCAGTTCTTC
NA,TRBV11-2,TRBJ1-3,NA,CASSLYPNSGNTIYF,TGTGCCAGCAGCTTATATCCGAACTCTGGAAACACCATATATTTT
few,TRBV5-5,TRBJ1-5,TRBD1,CASSSGTDYQPQHF,TGTGCCAGCAGCTCCGGGACAGACTACCAGCCCCAGCATTTT
NA,TRBV6-5,TRBJ1-6,TRBD1,CASSYSRGQGNSPLHF,TGTGCCAGCAGTTACTCGAGGGGACAGGGAAATTCACCCCTCCACTTT
NA,TRBV15,TRBJ2-1,TRBD2,CATSRDRTRGNEQFF,TGTGCCACCAGCAGAGATAGGACTAGAGGCAATGAGCAGTTCTTC
NA,TRBV19,TRBJ2-3,NA,CASRPPGTHTDTQYF,TGTGCCAGTAGACCACCCGGGACCCACACAGATACGCAGTATTTT
NA,TRBV6-5,TRBJ1-2,NA,CASSYGWQDNYGYTF,TGTGCCAGCAGTTACGGTTGGCAGGATAACTATGGCTACACCTTC
NA,TRBV5-1,TRBJ1-1,NA,CASRLWEGGTEAFF,TGCGCCAGCAGGCTCTGGGAAGGGGGCACTGAAGCTTTCTTT
once,TRBV14,TRBJ2-7,NA,CASSQGPSEQYF,TGTGCCAGCAGCCAAGGGCCTTCCGAGCAGTACTTC
NA,TRBV10-3,TRBJ2-7,NA,CAISESKSRPSYEQYF,TGTGCCATCAGTGAGTCGAAGTCTAGACCGTCCTACGAGCAGTACTTC
NA,TRBV9,TRBJ2-7,TRBD1,CASSAGTGQNYEQYF,TGTGCCAGCAGCGCCGGGACAGGACAAAACTACGAGCAGTACTTC
NA,TRBV19,TRBJ2-3,TRBD2,CASSRPGLAGDTQYF,TGTGCCAGTAGTCGGCCTGGGCTAGCGGGAGATACGCAGTATTTT
NA,TRBV6-1,TRBJ1-1,NA,CASRDLGNTEAFF,TGTGCCAGCAGGGACTTGGGGAACACTGAAGCTTTCTTT
NA,TRBV7-3,TRBJ2-1,NA,CASSLSWGLHNEQFF,TGTGCCAGCAGCTTATCCTGGGGACTCCACAATGAGCAGTTCTTC
NA,TRBV11-2,TRBJ2-7,NA,CASTLLGQATYEQYF,TGTGCCAGCACACTATTAGGGCAGGCCACCTACGAGCAGTACTTC
NA,TRBV28,TRBJ2-1,TRBD2,CASSLGLASGSYNEQFF,TGTGCCAGCAGTTTAGGTTTAGCTAGCGGGAGTTACAATGAGCAGTTCTTC
NA,TRBV28,TRBJ1-1,NA,CASIATGNTEAFF,TGTGCCAGCATCGCGACAGGGAACACTGAAGCTTTCTTT
NA,TRBV12-5,TRBJ2-6,TRBD2,CASGFLGLAGGNSGANVLTF,TGTGCTAGTGGTTTTCTAGGACTAGCGGGAGGCAACTCTGGGGCCAACGTCCTGACTTTC
NA,TRBV10-1,TRBJ2-1,TRBD2,CASSEFTGLAGGPHEQFF,TGCGCCAGCAGTGAGTTCACCGGACTAGCGGGAGGGCCTCATGAGCAGTTCTTC
few,TRBV6-5,TRBJ2-1,TRBD2,CASSYIAGVEQFF,TGTGCCAGCAGTTATATAGCGGGAGTTGAGCAGTTCTTC
NA,TRBV5-1,TRBJ2-5,NA,CASRTEETQYF,TGCGCCAGCAGAACCGAAGAGACCCAGTACTTC
NA,TRBV18,TRBJ2-1,TRBD2,CASSPASTSGYNEQFF,TGTGCCAGCTCACCAGCTTCGACTAGCGGATACAATGAGCAGTTCTTC
NA,TRBV9,TRBJ1-4,NA,CASSVREGGGEKLFF,TGTGCCAGCAGCGTACGGGAAGGGGGAGGAGAAAAACTGTTTTTT
NA,TRBV7-2,TRBJ2-7,TRBD1,CASSLRQGGEYEQYF,TGTGCCAGCAGCTTAAGACAGGGTGGAGAATACGAGCAGTACTTC
NA,TRBV7-3,TRBJ1-1,NA,CASSRAPNTEAFF,TGTGCCAGCAGCCGTGCCCCAAACACTGAAGCTTTCTTT
NA,TRBV5-1,TRBJ2-1,NA,CASIPQSSYNEQFF,TGCGCCAGCATTCCCCAGAGCTCCTACAATGAGCAGTTCTTC
few,TRBV5-4,TRBJ2-7,TRBD2,CASSNGGTSGSYEQYF,TGTGCCAGCAGCAATGGGGGGACTAGCGGGAGTTACGAGCAGTACTTC
NA,TRBV5-4,TRBJ1-2,TRBD1,CASSLGPPGGSNYGYTF,TGTGCCAGCAGCTTGGGGCCCCCAGGGGGTTCTAACTATGGCTACACCTTC
NA,TRBV2,TRBJ2-1,NA,CASSVATRNEQFF,TGTGCCAGCAGTGTGGCTACCCGGAATGAGCAGTTCTTC
once,TRBV28,TRBJ1-2,NA,CASRHDYGYTF,TGTGCCAGCAGGCATGACTATGGCTACACCTTC
NA,TRBV6-6,TRBJ2-1,TRBD2,CASSFSGIGYNEQFF,TGTGCCAGCAGCTTTAGCGGGATCGGGTACAATGAGCAGTTCTTC
few,TRBV6-5,TRBJ1-5,NA,CASRPGEGQPQHF,TGTGCCAGCAGGCCAGGGGAGGGTCAGCCCCAGCATTTT
NA,TRBV28,TRBJ2-7,TRBD1,CAEGATSYEQYF,TGTGCCGAGGGGGCTACCTCCTACGAGCAGTACTTC
NA,TRBV5-4,TRBJ1-4,NA,CASSLLGEKLFF,TGTGCCAGCAGCCTCCTTGGTGAAAAACTGTTTTTT
once,TRBV28,TRBJ2-1,NA,CASRDSYNEQFF,TGTGCCAGCCGGGACTCCTACAATGAGCAGTTCTTC
NA,TRBV5-4,TRBJ2-3,NA,CASSFVGASTDTQYF,TGTGCCAGCAGCTTCGTCGGGGCGAGCACAGATACGCAGTATTTT
NA,TRBV19,TRBJ2-2,TRBD2,CASSFGLAALWTGELFF,TGTGCCAGTAGTTTCGGGCTAGCGGCACTATGGACCGGGGAGCTGTTTTTT
NA,TRBV11-3,TRBJ2-1,TRBD2,CASSPSGTSDSYNEQFF,TGTGCCAGCAGCCCGTCCGGGACTAGCGACTCCTACAATGAGCAGTTCTTC
NA,TRBV7-3,TRBJ1-2,NA,CASSLSKDGGYTF,TGTGCCAGCAGCTTAAGCAAGGACGGGGGCTACACCTTC